These T cell receptor beta chains were read from a single sample in a study of blood T cell repertoires in COVID-19. Profiled with immunoSEQ multiplex PCR; TCRdb holds only in-frame clones, not every one. Of 25,000 or so clones listed, around 91% were seen once; the top ten hold 10% to 12%. The specimen sequenced was peripheral blood. The receptors stem from a man in his 70s with acute or convalescent COVID-19. Each CDR3 is given with its conserved first and last residue. A D gene is named only where the DNA matches it firmly. Expanded clones get a size class; other rows say once, few or many, or leave the size out.

v_gene: TRBV28
j_gene: TRBJ2-7
abundance: -
d_gene: TRBD2
CDR3aa: CASSFSGSNYEQYF
CDR3nt: TGTGCCAGCAGTTTTAGCGGGAGTAACTACGAGCAGTACTTC

v_gene: TRBV7-9
j_gene: TRBJ1-4
abundance: -
d_gene: TRBD1
CDR3aa: CASSLWGQGVPPTNEKLFF
CDR3nt: TGTGCCAGCAGCTTGTGGGGACAGGGTGTACCCCCAACTAATGAAAAACTGTTTTTT

v_gene: TRBV5-1
j_gene: TRBJ1-1
abundance: -
d_gene: -
CDR3aa: CASSLGGPVESPEAFF
CDR3nt: TGCGCCAGCAGCTTGGGGGGGCCCGTGGAGTCTCCTGAAGCTTTCTTT

v_gene: TRBV6-5
j_gene: TRBJ2-5
abundance: -
d_gene: -
CDR3aa: CASSYDGGETQYF
CDR3nt: TGTGCCAGCAGTTACGATGGAGGAGAGACCCAGTACTTC

v_gene: TRBV7-2
j_gene: TRBJ1-4
abundance: -
d_gene: TRBD1
CDR3aa: CASSSDREDWEKLFF
CDR3nt: TGTGCCAGCAGCTCGGACAGGGAAGATTGGGAAAAACTGTTTTTT

v_gene: TRBV5-4
j_gene: TRBJ1-1
abundance: once
d_gene: -
CDR3aa: CASSLTVQGGTEAFF
CDR3nt: TGTGCCAGCAGCTTGACCGTCCAGGGTGGCACTGAAGCTTTCTTT

v_gene: TRBV12-5
j_gene: TRBJ1-3
abundance: -
d_gene: -
CDR3aa: CASGLYPNSGNTIYF
CDR3nt: TGTGCTAGTGGTTTGTATCCTAACTCTGGAAACACCATATATTTT

v_gene: TRBV5-1
j_gene: TRBJ1-3
abundance: -
d_gene: -
CDR3aa: CASSLAQGRGNTIYF
CDR3nt: TGCGCCAGCAGCTTGGCCCAGGGTAGAGGAAACACCATATATTTT

v_gene: TRBV7-2
j_gene: TRBJ2-3
abundance: -
d_gene: -
CDR3aa: CASSLNVNWDTQYF
CDR3nt: TGTGCCAGCAGCTTAAACGTGAACTGGGATACGCAGTATTTT

v_gene: TRBV27
j_gene: TRBJ2-2
abundance: -
d_gene: TRBD2
CDR3aa: CASSLTSGSRTGELFF
CDR3nt: TGTGCCAGCAGTTTAACTAGCGGGAGTCGGACCGGGGAGCTGTTTTTT

v_gene: TRBV29-1
j_gene: TRBJ1-2
abundance: -
d_gene: TRBD1
CDR3aa: CSVLSATGGEVGTF
CDR3nt: TGCAGCGTCCTATCGGCGACAGGGGGCGAAGTAGGCACCTTC

v_gene: TRBV9
j_gene: TRBJ2-1
abundance: once
d_gene: TRBD2
CDR3aa: CASSVDGGRNYNEQFF
CDR3nt: TGTGCCAGCAGCGTAGATGGCGGGAGAAACTACAATGAGCAGTTCTTC

v_gene: TRBV28
j_gene: TRBJ2-7
abundance: -
d_gene: -
CDR3aa: CASSPGLTGLSSYEQYF
CDR3nt: TGTGCCAGCAGTCCTGGGCTGACAGGTTTGAGCTCCTACGAGCAGTACTTC

v_gene: TRBV29-1
j_gene: TRBJ2-6
abundance: few
d_gene: -
CDR3aa: CSVEDPSSSGANVLTF
CDR3nt: TGCAGCGTTGAAGACCCCTCGAGCTCTGGGGCCAACGTCCTGACTTTC

v_gene: TRBV6-4
j_gene: TRBJ1-6
abundance: -
d_gene: -
CDR3aa: CASRQSYNSPLHF
CDR3nt: TGTGCCAGCAGACAGTCGTATAATTCACCCCTCCACTTT

v_gene: TRBV19
j_gene: TRBJ2-4
abundance: -
d_gene: TRBD1
CDR3aa: CASQEGRQGSKNIQYF
CDR3nt: TGTGCCAGCCAAGAAGGGAGACAGGGATCCAAAAACATTCAGTACTTC

v_gene: TRBV7-3
j_gene: TRBJ1-1
abundance: -
d_gene: TRBD1
CDR3aa: CASSLTGQGYYTEAFF
CDR3nt: TGTGCCAGCAGCTTAACTGGACAGGGATATTACACTGAAGCTTTCTTT

v_gene: TRBV5-4
j_gene: TRBJ1-2
abundance: -
d_gene: -
CDR3aa: CASSLGVSPGVGDGYTF
CDR3nt: TGTGCCAGCAGCTTAGGAGTCAGTCCAGGGGTTGGGGATGGCTACACCTTC

v_gene: TRBV28
j_gene: TRBJ1-5
abundance: -
d_gene: -
CDR3aa: CASSQGHSNQPQHF
CDR3nt: TGTGCCAGCAGCCAGGGGCATAGCAATCAGCCCCAGCATTTT

v_gene: TRBV7-6
j_gene: TRBJ2-3
abundance: -
d_gene: -
CDR3aa: CASSLVAGRDTDTQYF
CDR3nt: TGTGCCAGCAGCTTAGTGGCTGGGCGGGACACAGATACGCAGTATTTT

v_gene: TRBV7-9
j_gene: TRBJ1-2
abundance: few
d_gene: TRBD1
CDR3aa: CASSKDRGANYGYTF
CDR3nt: TGTGCCAGCAGCAAAGACAGGGGAGCTAACTATGGCTACACCTTC

v_gene: TRBV11-3
j_gene: TRBJ1-1
abundance: -
d_gene: TRBD1
CDR3aa: CASSFSLDADRVGMNTEAFF
CDR3nt: TGTGCCAGCAGCTTTTCATTGGACGCAGACAGGGTGGGAATGAACACTGAAGCTTTCTTT

v_gene: TRBV27
j_gene: TRBJ2-3
abundance: -
d_gene: -
CDR3aa: CASSLTGSTDTQYF
CDR3nt: TGTGCCAGCAGTTTAACAGGGAGCACAGATACGCAGTATTTT

v_gene: TRBV7-9
j_gene: TRBJ2-3
abundance: -
d_gene: TRBD2
CDR3aa: CASSPGLASDTQYF
CDR3nt: TGTGCCAGCAGCCCCGGACTAGCGTCAGATACGCAGTATTTT

v_gene: TRBV5-3
j_gene: TRBJ1-1
abundance: medium-sized
d_gene: -
CDR3aa: CARSRFGQGNTEAFF
CDR3nt: TGTGCCAGAAGTCGGTTTGGGCAGGGGAACACTGAAGCTTTCTTT

v_gene: TRBV10-3
j_gene: TRBJ1-5
abundance: -
d_gene: -
CDR3aa: CAIRDSGDMDQPQHF
CDR3nt: TGTGCCATCAGAGACTCCGGGGACATGGATCAGCCCCAGCATTTT

v_gene: TRBV30
j_gene: TRBJ1-1
abundance: -
d_gene: TRBD1
CDR3aa: CAWSGTGDMNTEAFF
CDR3nt: TGTGCCTGGAGTGGGACAGGGGACATGAACACTGAAGCTTTCTTT

v_gene: TRBV18
j_gene: TRBJ1-4
abundance: -
d_gene: TRBD1
CDR3aa: CASSPSRGRGDEKLFF
CDR3nt: TGTGCCAGCTCACCATCCAGGGGGAGAGGAGATGAAAAACTGTTTTTT

v_gene: TRBV23-1
j_gene: TRBJ2-7
abundance: few
d_gene: -
CDR3aa: CASSRERERSYEQYF
CDR3nt: TGCGCCAGCAGTCGAGAACGGGAGAGGTCCTACGAGCAGTACTTC

v_gene: TRBV6-5
j_gene: TRBJ1-5
abundance: -
d_gene: -
CDR3aa: CASSYREHQPQHF
CDR3nt: TGTGCCAGCAGTTACAGGGAGCATCAGCCCCAGCATTTT

v_gene: TRBV6-5
j_gene: TRBJ1-4
abundance: once
d_gene: TRBD1
CDR3aa: CASSTSGQSEKLFF
CDR3nt: TGTGCCAGCAGTACCTCGGGACAGTCCGAAAAACTGTTTTTT

v_gene: TRBV18
j_gene: TRBJ1-2
abundance: -
d_gene: TRBD1
CDR3aa: CASSPGTGNDGYTF
CDR3nt: TGTGCCAGCTCACCAGGGACAGGGAACGATGGCTACACCTTC

v_gene: TRBV19
j_gene: TRBJ1-3
abundance: -
d_gene: TRBD1
CDR3aa: CASSLQGLISGNTIYF
CDR3nt: TGTGCCAGTAGCCTACAGGGGTTAATATCTGGAAACACCATATATTTT

v_gene: TRBV5-1
j_gene: TRBJ1-6
abundance: -
d_gene: TRBD1
CDR3aa: CASSLADRNNSPLHF
CDR3nt: TGCGCCAGCAGCTTGGCGGACAGGAATAATTCACCCCTCCACTTT

v_gene: TRBV24-1
j_gene: TRBJ2-6
abundance: -
d_gene: TRBD2
CDR3aa: CATSAHGGAGANVLTF
CDR3nt: TGTGCCACCAGTGCCCACGGGGGGGCTGGGGCCAACGTCCTGACTTTC

v_gene: TRBV5-8
j_gene: TRBJ2-2
abundance: -
d_gene: TRBD1
CDR3aa: CASQGDAGELFF
CDR3nt: TGTGCCAGTCAGGGGGACGCCGGGGAGCTGTTTTTT

v_gene: TRBV7-9
j_gene: TRBJ2-1
abundance: -
d_gene: -
CDR3aa: CASSVVDGWNEQFF
CDR3nt: TGTGCCAGCAGCGTAGTAGACGGGTGGAATGAGCAGTTCTTC

v_gene: TRBV7-2
j_gene: TRBJ2-7
abundance: -
d_gene: -
CDR3aa: CASSPTGGRFSYEQYF
CDR3nt: TGTGCCAGCAGCCCAACCGGGGGGCGCTTCTCCTACGAGCAGTACTTC

v_gene: TRBV2
j_gene: TRBJ2-2
abundance: -
d_gene: -
CDR3aa: CASSVLASTTGELFF
CDR3nt: TGTGCCAGCAGTGTCCTGGCTAGTACCACCGGGGAGCTGTTTTTT

v_gene: TRBV7-3
j_gene: TRBJ2-1
abundance: -
d_gene: -
CDR3aa: CASSKGAGQEQFF
CDR3nt: TGTGCCAGCAGCAAAGGGGCCGGACAGGAGCAGTTCTTC

v_gene: TRBV5-1
j_gene: TRBJ1-2
abundance: -
d_gene: TRBD1
CDR3aa: CASSLDGTGDYGYTF
CDR3nt: TGCGCCAGCAGCTTGGACGGGACAGGGGACTATGGCTACACCTTC

v_gene: TRBV5-5
j_gene: TRBJ2-7
abundance: -
d_gene: TRBD1
CDR3aa: CASSLAPGRGIYEQYF
CDR3nt: TGTGCCAGCAGCTTGGCCCCCGGCAGGGGGATCTACGAGCAGTACTTC

v_gene: TRBV6-2/TRBV6-3
j_gene: TRBJ2-7
abundance: -
d_gene: TRBD2
CDR3aa: CASSYMGTSEHEQYF
CDR3nt: TGTGCCAGCAGTTACATGGGGACTAGCGAACACGAGCAGTACTTC

v_gene: TRBV12-3/TRBV12-4
j_gene: TRBJ1-5
abundance: -
d_gene: -
CDR3aa: CASSFLADQPQHF
CDR3nt: TGTGCCAGCAGTTTCCTAGCGGATCAGCCCCAGCATTTT

v_gene: TRBV6-1
j_gene: TRBJ2-7
abundance: few
d_gene: -
CDR3aa: CASSERHAAYEQYF
CDR3nt: TGTGCCAGCAGTGAAAGACATGCCGCCTACGAGCAGTACTTC

v_gene: TRBV4-1
j_gene: TRBJ1-5
abundance: -
d_gene: TRBD1
CDR3aa: CASSQDPNRGDQPQHF
CDR3nt: TGCGCCAGCAGCCAAGACCCGAACAGGGGGGATCAGCCCCAGCATTTT